These T cell receptor beta chains were read from a single sample in a study of regulatory T cells in long-lasting Graves disease. MiXCR, applied by TCRdb to the multiplex PCR reads, yields one record per CDR3 protein. The sample shows over 650,000 distinct CDR3 sequences, about 32% of them seen only once. Sequenced here: peripheral blood mononuclear cells (PBMCs), sampled when the disease was refractory, from a patient treated with antithyroid drugs. The origin of the receptors is a female donor with Graves disease. Each CDR3 is given with its conserved first and last residue. D genes are given only for firm matches. Expanded clones get a size class; other rows say once, few or many, or leave the size out.

CDR3nt: TGTGCCAGCAGCACCGTCGGGGCTCAGCCCCAGCATTTT
CDR3aa: CASSTVGAQPQHF
abundance: -
j_gene: TRBJ1-5
d_gene: -
v_gene: TRBV12-3/TRBV12-4

CDR3nt: TGCGCCAGCAGCTGGGGGGGACAGGGGACGGGCACTGAAGCTTTCTTT
CDR3aa: CASSWGGQGTGTEAFF
abundance: -
j_gene: TRBJ1-1
d_gene: TRBD1
v_gene: TRBV5-1

CDR3nt: TGTGCCAGCAGCTTATGGCGCGGAAGCGGGAGGCTCTACGAGCAGTACTTC
CDR3aa: CASSLWRGSGRLYEQYF
abundance: -
j_gene: TRBJ2-7
d_gene: TRBD2
v_gene: TRBV7-9

CDR3nt: TGTGCCAGCATCGGGACACCTGGGGCCAACGTCCTGACTTTC
CDR3aa: CASIGTPGANVLTF
abundance: -
j_gene: TRBJ2-6
d_gene: -
v_gene: TRBV7-2

CDR3nt: TGTGCCATCAGTGACAGGGATAGGGTCGAGCAGTACTTC
CDR3aa: CAISDRDRVEQYF
abundance: -
j_gene: TRBJ2-7
d_gene: -
v_gene: TRBV10-3

CDR3nt: TGTGCCAGCATTTTATTGGGGCAGGCTTATAGCAATCAGCCCCAGCATTTT
CDR3aa: CASILLGQAYSNQPQHF
abundance: -
j_gene: TRBJ1-5
d_gene: -
v_gene: TRBV6-1

CDR3nt: TGTGCCAGCAGTGTAGGGGTGGATCAGCCCCAGCATTTT
CDR3aa: CASSVGVDQPQHF
abundance: many
j_gene: TRBJ1-5
d_gene: -
v_gene: TRBV2

CDR3nt: TGTGCCAGCAGAGAATCCGGGACAGGGTTCAATCAGCCCCAGCATTTT
CDR3aa: CASRESGTGFNQPQHF
abundance: many
j_gene: TRBJ1-5
d_gene: TRBD1
v_gene: TRBV6-1

CDR3nt: TGTGCCAGCAGTCCTACTACTAGCTACGAGCAGTACTTC
CDR3aa: CASSPTTSYEQYF
abundance: -
j_gene: TRBJ2-7
d_gene: -
v_gene: TRBV6-2/TRBV6-3

CDR3nt: TGTGCCAGCAGAAAGACAGGTTTTACCTATGGCTACACCTTC
CDR3aa: CASRKTGFTYGYTF
abundance: -
j_gene: TRBJ1-2
d_gene: -
v_gene: TRBV25-1

CDR3nt: TGTGCCAGCTGGTCTCCAAACACTGAAGCTTTCTTT
CDR3aa: CASWSPNTEAFF
abundance: -
j_gene: TRBJ1-1
d_gene: -
v_gene: TRBV27

CDR3nt: TGTGCCAGCAGTTCAGGGACAGATTGGAATGGCTACACCTTC
CDR3aa: CASSSGTDWNGYTF
abundance: many
j_gene: TRBJ1-2
d_gene: TRBD1
v_gene: TRBV28

CDR3nt: TGTGCCAGCAGGGGGATGACAGGGGGGGATCGGTATGGCTACACCTTC
CDR3aa: CASRGMTGGDRYGYTF
abundance: few
j_gene: TRBJ1-2
d_gene: TRBD1
v_gene: TRBV6-1

CDR3nt: TGCGCCAGCACAACGGGGGACTTCCTAACGGCCTGTGGCTACACCTTC
CDR3aa: CASTTGDFLTACGYTF
abundance: -
j_gene: TRBJ1-2
d_gene: -
v_gene: TRBV5-1

CDR3nt: TGTGCCAGCAGCGTAGACGGGGAGCTGTTTTTT
CDR3aa: CASSVDGELFF
abundance: -
j_gene: TRBJ2-2
d_gene: -
v_gene: TRBV9

CDR3nt: TGTGCCAGCAGACCAGGGACAGGGGGCGCAGAGACCCAGTACTTC
CDR3aa: CASRPGTGGAETQYF
abundance: many
j_gene: TRBJ2-5
d_gene: TRBD1
v_gene: TRBV12-3/TRBV12-4

CDR3nt: TGCAGTGCTAGGGGGACTAGCGGGAGTAACTACGAGCAGTACTTC
CDR3aa: CSARGTSGSNYEQYF
abundance: -
j_gene: TRBJ2-7
d_gene: TRBD2
v_gene: TRBV20-1

CDR3nt: TGTGCCAGCAGTGAAGCCCTAATCCGGACAGGGAGGGACACTGAAGCTTTCTTT
CDR3aa: CASSEALIRTGRDTEAFF
abundance: few
j_gene: TRBJ1-1
d_gene: TRBD1
v_gene: TRBV2

CDR3nt: TGCGCCAGCAGCTTGTCTAGCGGGAGCTTTTACGAGCAGTACTTC
CDR3aa: CASSLSSGSFYEQYF
abundance: -
j_gene: TRBJ2-7
d_gene: TRBD2
v_gene: TRBV5-1

CDR3nt: TGTGCCAGCAGTTTGGTACACCCGGGCTATGGCTACACCTTC
CDR3aa: CASSLVHPGYGYTF
abundance: few
j_gene: TRBJ1-2
d_gene: -
v_gene: TRBV12-3/TRBV12-4

CDR3nt: TGCAGTGCACAGGGGAACACTGAAGCTTTCTTT
CDR3aa: CSAQGNTEAFF
abundance: few
j_gene: TRBJ1-1
d_gene: -
v_gene: TRBV20-1

CDR3nt: TGTGCCAGCAGCCGTTTACCCGGGGAGGGGGGTACTCAAGCTTTCTTT
CDR3aa: CASSRLPGEGGTQAFF
abundance: -
j_gene: TRBJ1-1
d_gene: -
v_gene: TRBV5-6

CDR3nt: TGCGCCAGCAGTAATCAGCGTAACTATGGCTACACCTTC
CDR3aa: CASSNQRNYGYTF
abundance: -
j_gene: TRBJ1-2
d_gene: -
v_gene: TRBV10-1

CDR3nt: TGCAGTGCTAGAGATCCCAGCGGGAGGGCTTATGAGCAGTTCTTC
CDR3aa: CSARDPSGRAYEQFF
abundance: few
j_gene: TRBJ2-1
d_gene: TRBD2
v_gene: TRBV20-1

CDR3nt: TGTGCCAGCAGCTTAAATGGGGTCGAGCAGTACTTC
CDR3aa: CASSLNGVEQYF
abundance: -
j_gene: TRBJ2-7
d_gene: -
v_gene: TRBV11-2

CDR3nt: TGCAGTGCTAGAGCCTACCGCGGGACTAGCGGTCTGGGTGAGCAGTTCTTC
CDR3aa: CSARAYRGTSGLGEQFF
abundance: -
j_gene: TRBJ2-1
d_gene: TRBD2
v_gene: TRBV20-1

CDR3nt: TGTGCCAGCAGCCCAAGTCTGCTGAACACTGAAGCTTTCTTT
CDR3aa: CASSPSLLNTEAFF
abundance: -
j_gene: TRBJ1-1
d_gene: -
v_gene: TRBV7-8

CDR3nt: TGTGCCTGGATGCTGGTGGTTGGAGGCTACACCTTC
CDR3aa: CAWMLVVGGYTF
abundance: many
j_gene: TRBJ1-2
d_gene: -
v_gene: TRBV30

CDR3nt: TGTGCCAGCAGCCAGGGTCTAGCGAACACTGAAGCTTTCTTT
CDR3aa: CASSQGLANTEAFF
abundance: few
j_gene: TRBJ1-1
d_gene: -
v_gene: TRBV3-1

CDR3nt: TGTGCCAGCAGGCCACCCCGGGTCTACACAGATACGCAGTATTTT
CDR3aa: CASRPPRVYTDTQYF
abundance: -
j_gene: TRBJ2-3
d_gene: -
v_gene: TRBV28

CDR3nt: TGTGCCAGCAGCTTGGCCGGGAGAACCTACGAGCAGTACTTC
CDR3aa: CASSLAGRTYEQYF
abundance: -
j_gene: TRBJ2-7
d_gene: -
v_gene: TRBV7-6

CDR3nt: TGTGCCAGCAGTGATGGACAGTTAAGTCAGCCCCAGCATTTT
CDR3aa: CASSDGQLSQPQHF
abundance: -
j_gene: TRBJ1-5
d_gene: -
v_gene: TRBV3-1

CDR3nt: TGTGCCAGCCATGGTGGCGGATTTTACACCTTC
CDR3aa: CASHGGGFYTF
abundance: -
j_gene: TRBJ1-2
d_gene: -
v_gene: TRBV25-1